This T cell receptor beta chain was identified during a study of blood T cell repertoires in COVID-19. Study-level information: There were acute and convalescent COVID-19 samples, and they came from the United States, Italy and Spain.

Germline-derived CDR1 and CDR2 are WSHSY and SAAADI. The CDR3 is 14 residues long. Trimming left V 6 bases short and J 4 bases short, with 15 bases between. TCRdb's copy holds only in-frame clones and misses some; the assay was immunoSEQ multiplex PCR. The sample shows some 380,000 clones, nearly 90% of them seen only once. The TCR sequence derives from a woman between 40 and 55 years old with acute COVID-19. Sequenced sample: PBMCs or T cells enriched from blood (not recorded which). The V gene is TRBV10-2, the J gene TRBJ1-1, with D unresolved. The CDR3 region is CASSTGFEVTEAFF. The DNA for the CDR3 is TGCGCCAGCAGCACCGGGTTCGAGGTCACTGAAGCTTTCTTT.